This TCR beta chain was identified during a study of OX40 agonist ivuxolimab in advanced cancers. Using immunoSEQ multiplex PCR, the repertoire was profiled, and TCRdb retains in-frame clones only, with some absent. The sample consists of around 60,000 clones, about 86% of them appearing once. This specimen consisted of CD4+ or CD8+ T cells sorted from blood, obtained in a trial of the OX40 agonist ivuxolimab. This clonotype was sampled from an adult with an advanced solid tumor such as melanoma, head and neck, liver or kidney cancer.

The CDR3 coding sequence is TGTGCCAGCAGCATACAGGGGTTAAGTGAAAAACTGTTTTTT. It yields the protein CASSIQGLSEKLFF. The gene calls are TRBV2 and TRBJ1-4; the match to TRBD1 covers 7 bases. CDR1 is SNHLY and CDR2 is FYNNEI in the germline V gene. V shed 6 bases, J shed 7 bases, and the junction held 8 bases outside the gene matches. The CDR3 covers 14 residues.